Shown below are 31 T cell receptor beta chains from a single sample sequenced in a study of CD8 T cells in Susac syndrome. An amount of RNA that ranged from roughly 0.5 to 1 ug was reverse transcribed with random hexamers. MiXCR was run by TCRdb on the immunoSEQ multiplex PCR reads, yielding one entry per CDR3 protein. The repertoire holds 100,000 or so distinct CDR3 sequences, 95% seen once, with 0.3% in the top ten. Sequenced: CD8+ T cells from PBMCs. The receptors shown here come from a human donor with Susac syndrome.

The chain employs TRBV3-1 and TRBJ1-4; D gene unclear. CDR1 is LGHDT and CDR2 is YNNKEL in the germline V gene (reference sequence). Trimming took 4 bases from V and 8 from J, leaving 11 bases between them. The CDR3 length is 13 residues. CDR3 DNA sequence: TGTGCCAGCAGCCGACGGACGGGGGAAAAACTGTTTTTT. Translation gives CASSRRTGEKLFF.

V usage is TRBV20-1 and J usage is TRBJ2-6; TRBD2 might be the D (6 bases). V was cut by 4 bases and J by 0 bases, with 13 bases left in between. Germline V gene lookup returns CDR1 DFQATT and CDR2 SNEGSKA (reference sequence). This CDR3 is 16 amino acids long. This chain's CDR3 is CSATDRGDSGANVLTF. CDR3 sequence (DNA): TGCAGTGCTACCGACCGCGGGGACTCTGGGGCCAACGTCCTGACTTTC.

The rearrangement joins TRBV27 to TRBJ2-5, with D perhaps matching TRBD1 or TRBD2 (5 bases each). This CDR3 has 15 amino acids. Trimming took 5 bases from V and 2 from J, leaving 15 bases between them. Looked up from germline, CDR1 is MNHEY and CDR2 is SMNVEV (reference sequence). The CDR3 is CASSNGARQQETQYF. CDR3 in DNA: TGTGCCAGCAGTAACGGGGCAAGGCAACAAGAGACCCAGTACTTC.

V gene TRBV19 combines with J gene TRBJ1-5; D not certain. This CDR3 is built from 14 residues. The germline V gene encodes CDR1 LNHDA and CDR2 SQIVND (reference sequence). Trimming took off 7 bases at V and 11 bases at J, with 21 bases between the two ends. Here the CDR3 reads CASKAPEWNQAQHF. The CDR3 DNA sequence: TGTGCCAGTAAGGCTCCCGAATGGAATCAAGCCCAGCATTTT.

V gene TRBV20-1 combines with J gene TRBJ2-7; D gene ambiguous. CDR3 length: 14 residues. Between the trimmed V and J ends, which lost 1 base and 3 bases, there was a span of 13 bases. The germline V gene has CDR1 DFQATT and CDR2 SNEGSKA (reference sequence). The CDR3 loop is CSARAVDSGYEQYF. The CDR3 DNA reads TGCAGTGCTAGAGCGGTAGACTCGGGCTACGAGCAGTACTTC.

The chain carries TRBV7-2 and TRBJ1-1; no firm D call. Germline CDR1 reads SGHTA; CDR2 reads FQGNSA. Trimming removed 3 bases at V and 1 base at J, with 6 bases between. CDR3 length: 13 amino acids. This chain's CDR3 is CASSFSPNTEAFF. As DNA, the CDR3 is TGTGCCAGCAGCTTCTCTCCGAACACTGAAGCTTTCTTT.

This CDR3 reads CASSRRGTGTDTQYF. The CDR3, as DNA: TGTGCCAGCAGCCGCCGAGGGACAGGCACAGATACGCAGTATTTT. The chain recombines TRBV7-9 with TRBJ2-3, with 7 bases matching TRBD1. The V gene's germline CDR1 is SEHNR and CDR2 FQNEAQ (reference sequence). Trimming cost V 5 bases and J 1 base; bases outside gene matches: 6. There are 15 residues in the CDR3.

V and J are TRBV12-3 or TRBV12-4 and TRBJ2-2, with 7 bases lining up with TRBD1. CDR3 length equals 15 residues. V dropped 3 bases and J dropped 4; count of bases not matched to a gene: 5. CDR3 loop: CASSFLQGLTGELFF. CDR3 sequence (DNA): TGTGCCAGCAGTTTTCTACAGGGGCTCACCGGGGAGCTGTTTTTT.

This chain uses TRBV29-1 with TRBJ2-1, with TRBD2 matching over 8 bases. The germline gives CDR1 SQVTM, CDR2 ANQGSEA. The junction had 5 bases not matched to a gene; V was cut back by 4 bases and J by 9 bases. The CDR3 has 12 amino acids. The CDR3 loop is CSVVGGDFEQFF. Written as DNA, the CDR3 is TGCAGCGTTGTCGGGGGGGATTTTGAGCAGTTCTTC.

This chain connects TRBV12-3 or TRBV12-4 to TRBJ1-2; D may be TRBD1 (5 bases). V lost 8 bases and J lost 6, with 13 bases in between. The CDR3 is made up of 12 amino acids. The CDR3, as DNA: TGTGCCAGCTCGTTGGGGACCCATGGCTACACCTTC. Translation: CASSLGTHGYTF.

The chain has TRBV6-5 and TRBJ1-2; D is undetermined. V gave up 7 bases and J gave up 0 bases, with 9 bases separating them. This CDR3 is built from 13 residues. Germline V CDR1 and CDR2: MNHEY, SVGAGI. The DNA of the CDR3 is TGTGCCAGCACCGCGAGTCCTAACTATGGCTACACCTTC. Translating it yields CASTASPNYGYTF.

The chain combines TRBV6-5 with TRBJ1-2; D is unclear. CDR3 size: 17 residues. Deletions cut 0 bases from V and 4 bases from J, with 18 bases between. In germline, CDR1 is MNHEY, CDR2 SVGAGI. The CDR3 DNA sequence: TGTGCCAGCAGTTACTCGGACCAAGACTTGGGAGTCTATGGCTACACCTTC. Its translation is CASSYSDQDLGVYGYTF.

This CDR3 reads CASAQDENEKLFF. Written as DNA, the CDR3 is TGTGCCAGCGCACAGGACGAGAATGAAAAACTGTTTTTT. The V and J genes are TRBV6-5 and TRBJ1-4; D possibly corresponds to TRBD1 (5 bases). The CDR3 covers 13 residues. V lost 8 bases to trimming and J lost 5 bases, with 12 bases between them. From germline, CDR1 is MNHEY and CDR2 SVGAGI.

The chain employs TRBV12-3 or TRBV12-4 and TRBJ2-5; D might be TRBD2 (7 bases). V was trimmed by 3 bases and J by 5 bases, leaving 13 bases between them. The CDR3 has 14 amino acids. CDR3 DNA: TGTGCCAGCAGTTTGAGGGGGGGAACGGAGACCCAGTACTTC. It is translated as CASSLRGGTETQYF.

This clonotype showed up just a few times. V usage is TRBV9 and J usage is TRBJ2-1; TRBD2 might be the D (5 bases). Germline CDR1 is SGDLS and CDR2 is YYNGEE. The CDR3 covers 11 residues. V lost 3 bases to trimming and J lost 7 bases, with 5 bases between them. In DNA form, the CDR3 reads TGTGCCAGCAGCGGAGGGAATGAGCAGTTCTTC. It encodes CASSGGNEQFF.

The V call is TRBV29-1, the J call TRBJ2-7; a possible D gene is TRBD2 (5 bases). The CDR3 has 14 amino acids. V lost 5 bases and J lost 2, with 16 bases in between. Germline V gene data show CDR1 as SQVTM and CDR2 as ANQGSEA. The CDR3 nucleotides are TGCAGCGTTATCTTGAGGGTAGGGACCTACGAGCAGTACTTC. The encoded protein is CSVILRVGTYEQYF.

The count of this clonotype is one. V usage is TRBV3-1 and J usage is TRBJ2-4; maybe TRBD1 (5 bases). V lost 4 bases and J 6 bases, leaving 16 bases between the germline ends. Germline lookup yields CDR1 LGHDT and CDR2 YNNKEL (reference sequence). The CDR3 runs to 15 residues. CDR3 DNA: TGTGCCAGCAGCCCACAACTCAGACAGCTAAACATTCAGTACTTC. Translation gives CASSPQLRQLNIQYF.

The V gene is TRBV5-1, the J gene TRBJ2-1; 9 nucleotides line up with TRBD1. V shed 2 bases, J shed 6 bases, and the junction held 3 bases outside the gene matches. Looked up from germline, CDR1 is SGHRS and CDR2 is YFSETQ. CDR3 length equals 14 residues. The CDR3 coding sequence is TGCGCCAGCAGCTTCGCGGGACAGGGCAATGAGCAGTTCTTC. It is translated as CASSFAGQGNEQFF.

The rearrangement uses TRBV6-5 and TRBJ2-3; D is perhaps TRBD2 (7 bases). Deletions cut 0 bases from V and 6 bases from J, with 19 bases between. Germline assignment: CDR1 MNHEY and CDR2 SVGAGI. The CDR3 is made up of 17 amino acids. As DNA, the CDR3 is TGTGCCAGCAGTTACTCGATTGCCGGGACTACAGGGGATACGCAGTATTTT. Protein: CASSYSIAGTTGDTQYF.

The chain links TRBV24-1 to TRBJ2-7, with a weak D call TRBD1 (5 bases). CDR1 is KGHDR and CDR2 is SFDVKD in the germline V gene. V gave up 5 bases and J gave up 2 bases, with 9 bases separating them. The CDR3 loop spans 13 amino acids. Here the CDR3 reads CATSGTMTYEQYF. CDR3 bases: TGTGCCACCAGTGGGACAATGACCTACGAGCAGTACTTC.

This clonotype appeared a single time. The CDR3 spells CASRTRSLETQYF. As DNA, the CDR3 is TGTGCCAGCAGAACTCGATCCTTAGAGACCCAGTACTTC. V is TRBV3-1 and J is TRBJ2-5; D unclear. Trimming pared 6 bases from V and 4 bases from J, leaving 12 bases between. CDR1 and CDR2 from the germline V gene are LGHDT and YNNKEL (reference sequence). The CDR3 is made up of 13 amino acids.

The chain recombines TRBV5-6 with TRBJ2-5; no reliable D call. The CDR3 is 13 amino acids. V lost 3 bases and J lost 5, with 11 bases in between. Germline CDR1 is SGHDT and CDR2 is YYEEEE. CDR3: CASSSQMGETQYF. The CDR3 coding sequence is TGTGCCAGCAGCTCACAGATGGGCGAGACCCAGTACTTC.

The chain is built from TRBV27 and TRBJ1-5; maybe TRBD1 (5 bases). V lost 5 bases and J lost 9, with 14 bases in between. This CDR3 comprises 13 residues. The V gene's germline CDR1 is MNHEY and CDR2 SMNVEV (reference sequence). CDR3 DNA sequence: TGTGCCAGCAGTCATCAGGGCCCTGTGCCCCAGCATTTT. Its translation is CASSHQGPVPQHF.

V is TRBV11-1 and J is TRBJ2-5, with D hard to call. CDR3 length: 16 amino acids. Germline CDR1 reads SGHAT; CDR2 reads FQDESV (reference sequence). The germline V and J ends were trimmed by 1 base and 4 bases, with 16 bases remaining between them. The DNA of the CDR3 is TGTGCCAGCAGCTTAGTGGACCCTGAGTCAGGAGAGACCCAGTACTTC. It translates to CASSLVDPESGETQYF.

The rearrangement uses TRBV12-3 or TRBV12-4 and TRBJ2-5; TRBD2 agrees at 11 bases. The CDR3 has 17 amino acids. Trimming at V came to 1 base and at J to 3 bases, leaving 7 bases not matched to a gene. CDR3: CASSLGASGGPEETQYF. The CDR3 bases are TGTGCCAGCAGTTTAGGCGCTAGCGGGGGGCCCGAAGAGACCCAGTACTTC.

The chain uses TRBV5-4 and TRBJ2-1, with 7 positions matching TRBD2. Trimming at V came to 9 bases and at J to 7 bases, leaving 7 bases not matched to a gene. The CDR3 loop spans 12 amino acids. Per germline, CDR1 SGHNT and CDR2 YYREEE (reference sequence). In DNA, the CDR3 is TGTGCCACCCAGCGGGGAGAAAATGAGCAGTTCTTC. Translated: CATQRGENEQFF.

V usage is TRBV9 and J usage is TRBJ2-1; maybe TRBD2 (6 bases). The CDR3 sequence is 14 residues long. Germline V lookup: CDR1 SGDLS, CDR2 YYNGEE. V was clipped by 3 bases and J by 0 bases, with 7 bases between them. This chain's CDR3 is CASSATSSYNEQFF. CDR3 in DNA: TGTGCCAGCAGCGCGACTAGCTCCTACAATGAGCAGTTCTTC.

The chain has TRBV12-3 or TRBV12-4 and TRBJ2-7; 8 nucleotides agree with TRBD1. The CDR3 sequence is 14 residues long. Losses at the gene ends were 4 bases for V and 3 bases for J; bases not matched to a gene: 5. CDR3 sequence (DNA): TGTGCCAGCAGTTCCCCGACAGGGGTCTACGAGCAGTACTTC. Translating it yields CASSSPTGVYEQYF.

CDR3 sequence (DNA): TGTGCCAGCAGCACGTCCCGGGACATGTACGAGCAGTACTTC. Its protein product is CASSTSRDMYEQYF. The chain is built from TRBV13 and TRBJ2-7; D is possibly TRBD1 (6 bases). The CDR3 length is 14 residues. Germline CDR1 and CDR2: PRHDT and FYEKMQ (reference sequence). V dropped 5 bases and J dropped 4 bases, with 15 bases sitting between them.

The V call is TRBV29-1, the J call TRBJ2-3; 10 bases match TRBD1. Per the germline V gene, CDR1 is SQVTM and CDR2 is ANQGSEA. The CDR3 has 13 residues. The J segment lost 5 bases and the V segment lost 3 bases, leaving 2 bases of the junction unmatched. The chain's CDR3 is CSVEGQGKDTQYF. CDR3 in DNA: TGCAGCGTTGAGGGACAGGGGAAAGATACGCAGTATTTT.

The chain links TRBV20-1 to TRBJ1-2; 8 nucleotides line up with TRBD1. The germline gives CDR1 DFQATT, CDR2 SNEGSKA (reference sequence). Trimming removed 2 bases from V and 2 bases from J; junction bases left unmatched: 7. The CDR3 runs to 15 residues. DNA for the CDR3: TGCAGTGCTAGACCTTTGTCAGGGGGCAACTATGGCTACACCTTC. Amino acid sequence: CSARPLSGGNYGYTF.